This section outlines one T cell receptor beta chain sequence together with its context. What this receptor recognizes is not known. A much larger clone sits a single nucleotide away, making a read error possible. The TCR beta CDR3 regions were amplified from the RNA transcripts. A first-round RT-PCR of the TCR CDR3 used the HTBI primer set with the Qiagen OneStep RT-PCR kit. Libraries were constructed in a second round of multiplex PCR, after which size selection and purification were carried out. The libraries were sequenced on an Illumina HiSeq2000 using paired-end 100 bp reads. In the authors' own workflow: SOAPnuke was used to process the raw data, removing reads that contained adapters or uncalled bases, had a mean Phred below 15, or lacked an exact match to the constant primer or identifier. High-quality paired reads were merged with COPE v1.2.5, and unique nucleotide sequences were defined as clonotypes. Clonotypes were aligned to IMGT TRBV, TRBD and TRBJ reference segments using MiTCR v1.1. The analysis included only V-J combinations with a frequency above 0.0001, which together covered more than 99% of the repertoires. A TCS score was defined as the ratio between F50 (clonal expansion) and ExV (chaos), using BLOSUM62-based TCRdist between CDR3 peptides within each V-J. Welch's t-statistics and random forest reduced some 510 V-J features to 10 to 15, which were used in a naive Bayes classifier (R e1071). TCRdb ran its own pipeline on the public reads, namely fastp trimming at Q25 and MiXCR clone calling, and kept in-frame beta chains. When rows share a CDR3 protein, they turn into one entry using the most common DNA and genes. These V and J calls derive from TCRdb rather than the authors' analysis. The sample table contains 600,000 or so distinct CDR3 sequences; only one count was recorded for under 20% of them. 3% to 4.5% of the sample lies in the top ten.

Stable Graves' hyperthyroidism was defined as the absence of progression to ophthalmopathy over 18 months of follow-up. Hyperthyroidism patients were newly diagnosed, had a disease duration of under 2 months, and were aged 18 to 65 years. Patients with uncontrolled infections, other autoimmune diseases, pregnancy or lactation were excluded. Clinical symptoms, serum thyroxine and TRAb, thyroid ultrasound, and orbital computed tomography formed the basis for the diagnoses. PBMCs were separated from over 9 ml of fresh peripheral blood using Ficoll-Paque density gradient centrifugation. Total RNA was extracted with Trizol reagent, and quality was checked on an Agilent 2100 Bioanalyzer. The source of the sample is a study of T cells in Graves' hyperthyroidism and ophthalmopathy (dated by TCRdb to between 2019 and 2020). Regarding the study in general: Peripheral blood samples were taken at the time of initial diagnosis, prior to any treatment. To identify TCR V-J signatures that set the groups apart, the researchers used a discovery cohort of roughly 100 patients, made up of some 41 with Graves' ophthalmopathy and about 59 with stable Graves' hyperthyroidism. Prospective prediction of ophthalmopathy was tested in an independent validation cohort consisting of 18 hyperthyroidism patients and some 16 patients who later progressed to ophthalmopathy. The 75 to 100 discovery patients were randomly split 7:3 into training and test sets. In addition, the study compared T-cell repertoires in thyroid tissue and in blood from a handful of Graves' hyperthyroidism patients. Once sampling was done, hyperthyroidism patients were given methimazole at a starting dose of 30 mg daily, whereas ophthalmopathy patients were given high-dose intravenous methylprednisolone. According to the paper, TCR Vbeta CDR3 sequencing was carried out on approximately 140 peripheral blood samples, which came from under 50 ophthalmopathy, fewer than 80 hyperthyroidism and some 17 progressor patients.

The paper's findings and limits, for the study overall: Ophthalmopathy was separated from stable hyperthyroidism by a 13 V-J signature model, with over 85% sensitivity and 81% to 82% specificity obtained in cross-validation and 80%/75% obtained in testing. No statistical method was used to set the sample size in advance, and investigators knew the group allocation. During validation, the model predicted progression to ophthalmopathy a median of approximately six months ahead of onset, with almost 71% sensitivity and 72% to 80% specificity. Most expanded thyroid clonotypes (frequency above 0.001) were also detected in blood, a finding suggesting that blood repertoires may reflect thyroid immune responses.

The sequence derives from a woman aged 25 to 45 with Graves' hyperthyroidism. Sequencing input: blood.

The base sequence is TGTGCCAGCAGTTTGAAGACAGGAATTTACGGGCAGTACTTC. It encodes CASSLKTGIYGQYF. In this chain, TRBV12-3 or TRBV12-4 is recombined with TRBJ2-7, and perhaps TRBD1 as D gene, on 6 matching bases. The cysteine opens and the phenylalanine closes a CDR3 of 14 amino acids. Only CDR3 DNA remains: 42 bases, in frame from the first base.